This T cell receptor (beta chain) was identified in a study of T cell repertoires in cytomegalovirus infection. Study background: It was the public TCR beta signatures that indicated both CMV infection and matching HLA type.

Study-wide points: The study found HLA-C-restricted CMV-specific TCR beta clonotypes dominating the ex vivo response.

Remarks on this clonotype: As yet, its antigen is unknown.

TCRdb independently ran MiXCR on the reads; one entry per CDR3 protein. The sample has 170,000 or so distinct CDR3 sequences; roughly a sixth are singletons. The germline V gene has CDR1 SGHVS and CDR2 FNYEAQ. The V and J ends lost 5 bases and 2 bases respectively, with 18 bases between them. This CDR3 has 16 amino acids. The sequence came from a human donor in good health (CMV status not recorded). Some clones in this sample may be carry-over from other donors' samples. V and J are TRBV7-6 and TRBJ2-5; TRBD2 might be the D (5 bases). The specimen was CD8+ T cells from PBMCs. CDR3: CASSLWASSAQETQYF. CDR3 bases: TGTGCCAGCAGCCTTTGGGCTAGCTCTGCGCAAGAGACCCAGTACTTC.